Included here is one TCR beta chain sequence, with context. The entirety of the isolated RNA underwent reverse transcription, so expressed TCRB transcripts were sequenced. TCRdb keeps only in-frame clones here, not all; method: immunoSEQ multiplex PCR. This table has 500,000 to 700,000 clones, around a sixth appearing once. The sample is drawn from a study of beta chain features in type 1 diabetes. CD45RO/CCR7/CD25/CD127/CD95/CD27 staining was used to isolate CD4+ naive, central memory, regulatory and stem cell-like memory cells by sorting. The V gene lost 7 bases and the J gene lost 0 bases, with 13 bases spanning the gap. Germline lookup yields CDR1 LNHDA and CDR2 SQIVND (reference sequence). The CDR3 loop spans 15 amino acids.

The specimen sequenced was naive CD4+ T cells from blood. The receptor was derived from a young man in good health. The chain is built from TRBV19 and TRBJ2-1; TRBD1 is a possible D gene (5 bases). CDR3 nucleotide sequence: TGTGCCAGTACCAGGACAAGGCTCTCCTACAATGAGCAGTTCTTC. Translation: CASTRTRLSYNEQFF.